This entry concerns a single TCR beta chain. The sample holds a few counts of this clonotype. Its antigen is unknown. One base away there is no much larger clone; base qualities are not given. Graves' hyperthyroidism was defined as stable when no progression to ophthalmopathy occurred over 18 months of follow-up. The hyperthyroidism patients were between 18 and 65 years old and newly diagnosed, with a disease duration of less than 2 months. The study excluded patients with uncontrolled infections, other autoimmune diseases, pregnancy or lactation. Diagnoses relied on clinical symptoms, serum thyroxine and TRAb, thyroid ultrasound and orbital computed tomography. PBMCs were isolated from approximately 10 ml of fresh peripheral blood by Ficoll-Paque density gradient centrifugation. Total RNA was extracted with Trizol reagent, and quality was checked on an Agilent 2100 Bioanalyzer. The entry originates in a study of T cells in Graves' hyperthyroidism and ophthalmopathy (dated by TCRdb to the late 2010s). Regarding the complete study: Peripheral blood was sampled at the time of initial diagnosis, prior to any treatment. Whether ophthalmopathy could be predicted prospectively was tested in an independent validation cohort made up of 18 to 20 hyperthyroidism patients plus 17 patients who later progressed to ophthalmopathy. The roughly 90 discovery patients were divided at random into training and test sets in a 7:3 ratio. TCR V-J signatures able to tell the groups apart were searched for in a discovery cohort of 100 patients, of whom about 40 had Graves' ophthalmopathy and roughly 59 had stable Graves' hyperthyroidism. Following sampling, methimazole starting at 30 mg daily was given to hyperthyroidism patients, and high-dose intravenous methylprednisolone was given to ophthalmopathy patients. The study also compared thyroid tissue and blood T-cell repertoires from several Graves' hyperthyroidism patients. TCR Vbeta CDR3 sequencing of 130 to 150 peripheral blood samples (approximately 44 ophthalmopathy, under 80 hyperthyroidism and approximately 17 progressor patients) is reported in the paper. Overall study outcomes, separate from this receptor: Sample size was not statistically predetermined, and blinding of investigators to group allocation was not performed. A 13 V-J signature model separated ophthalmopathy from stable hyperthyroidism, with roughly 88% sensitivity and 81% to 83% specificity in cross-validation and 80%/75% in testing. During validation, the model predicted progression to ophthalmopathy a median of about 5.9 months ahead of onset, with 70.59% sensitivity and 72% to 85% specificity. Most expanded thyroid clonotypes (frequency above 0.001) were also detected in blood, suggesting blood repertoires may reflect thyroid immune responses.

The TCR beta CDR3 regions were amplified from the RNA transcripts. A first-round RT-PCR of the TCR CDR3 used the HTBI primer set with the Qiagen OneStep RT-PCR kit. The libraries were constructed in a second round of multiplex PCR and then size-selected and purified. Sequencing of the libraries was done on an Illumina HiSeq2000 using paired-end 100 bp reads. The published analysis was carried out like this. SOAPnuke was used to process the raw data, throwing out any read that contained adapters or uncalled bases, had a mean Phred below 15, or lacked an exact constant-primer or identifier match. High-quality paired reads were merged using COPE v1.2.5, and each unique nucleotide sequence was defined as a clonotype. Clonotypes were aligned to IMGT TRBV, TRBD and TRBJ reference segments using MiTCR v1.1. The analysis was restricted to V-J combinations with a frequency above 0.0001, which together covered 99% to 99.2% of the repertoires. A TCS score was defined as the ratio of F50 (clonal expansion) to E x V (chaos), with BLOSUM62-based TCRdist applied between CDR3 peptides within each V-J. Welch's t-statistics and random forest reduced roughly 540 V-J features to fewer than 15, which were used in a naive Bayes classifier (R e1071). TCRdb reprocessing: public reads trimmed at Q25 with fastp, clones called with MiXCR, in-frame beta chains kept. For every CDR3 protein sequence, its rows merge into one entry that carries the most common genes and DNA. These V and J calls are TCRdb output, not the study's own analysis. For this sample the table gives about 360,000 distinct CDR3 sequences, of which less than 15% were detected only once. 9% to 9.5% of the sample is held by the ten biggest clonotypes.

As encoded in the germline V gene, CDR1 is MGHRA while CDR2 is YSYEKL. From the cysteine up to the phenylalanine, the CDR3 has a length of 17 residues. Kept here is only the CDR3 DNA, which spans 51 bases and is read in frame from base 1. V and J are trimmed by 0 bases and 4 bases, and the gene matches miss 4 bases of the junction. Sequenced: blood. The TCR sequence derives from a woman aged 18-35 years with Graves' hyperthyroidism. The chain links TRBV4-1 with TRBJ2-1; TRBD2 fits 12 bases in the junction. The nucleotide sequence reads as follows: TGCGCCAGCAGCCAAGATTGGCTAGCGGGAGGGTACAATGAGCAGTTCTTC. This encodes CASSQDWLAGGYNEQFF.